What follows are 10 T cell receptor beta chains derived from one specimen sequenced in a study of monozygotic twins with inflammatory bowel disease. TCRdb reprocessed the 5' RACE reads; each CDR3 protein has one entry and no DNA is given. The sample includes some 170,000 distinct CDR3 sequences. Sequenced: blood. These receptors were taken from a human donor with ulcerative colitis or Crohn's disease, or a healthy co-twin of an affected twin (not recorded which).

J is TRBJ1-5 and V is TRBV5-5; TCRdb gives TRBD1 as the D gene, but with no DNA this cannot be confirmed. Germline V gives CDR1 SGHKS, CDR2 YYEKEE (reference sequence). The CDR3 contains 14 residues. The CDR3 here is CASSQYRDDQPQHF.

The chain combines TRBV27 with TRBJ2-4; TCRdb lists TRBD1, though no DNA is available to test this call. The CDR3 contains 14 residues. Germline loops: CDR1 MNHEY, CDR2 SMNVEV (reference sequence). The CDR3 spells CASSTRDRQNIQYF.

This sequence joins TRBV11-2 and TRBJ2-7; TCRdb outputs TRBD2, but without DNA this stays unchecked. Germline values: CDR1 SGHAT, CDR2 FQNNGV. The CDR3 runs 15 residues. The CDR3: CASSLSYREAYEQYF.

This chain connects TRBV20-1 to TRBJ1-1; TCRdb selects TRBD1, and the lack of DNA leaves this call unchecked. CDR1 and CDR2 from the germline V gene are DFQATT and SNEGSKA (reference sequence). The CDR3 contains 13 residues. CDR3 in amino acids: CSARGGGNTEAFF.

The J gene is TRBJ2-2, the V gene TRBV14; as DNA is missing, the TRBD2 call by TCRdb cannot be tested. The germline V gene encodes CDR1 SGHDN and CDR2 FVKESK. This CDR3 is 13 amino acids long. This CDR3 is CASREVEAGELFF.

This chain's CDR3 is CASIPVEGQQFYEQYF. V usage is TRBV5-1 and J usage is TRBJ2-7; checking the TCRdb D call of TRBD1 is not possible without DNA. CDR1 and CDR2 from the germline V gene are SGHRS and YFSETQ. The CDR3 length is 16 residues.

The genes are TRBV19 and TRBJ1-5. The CDR3 contains 13 residues. Per the germline V gene, CDR1 is LNHDA and CDR2 is SQIVND (reference sequence). The CDR3 reads CASSRQVLGPQHF.

V gene TRBV12-3 or TRBV12-4 combines with J gene TRBJ1-4. The length of the CDR3 is 13 residues. The CDR3: CASSLDGDEKLFF.

The chain couples TRBV28 to TRBJ2-2; TCRdb selects TRBD1, and the lack of DNA leaves this call unchecked. The germline V gene has CDR1 MDHEN and CDR2 SYDVKM. This CDR3 spans 16 amino acids. The CDR3 sequence: CASSLLGQGVTGELFF. Using reference TRBV28 and TRBJ2-2 for the parts outside the CDR3, the full variable domain is DVKVTQSSRYLVKRTGEKVFLECVQDMDHENMFWYRQDPGLGLRLIYFSYDVKMKEKGDIPEGYSVSREKKERFSLILESASTNQTSMYLCASSLLGQGVTGELFFGEGSRLTVL.

The V and J genes are TRBV20-1 and TRBJ2-5; lacking DNA, the TRBD1 call made by TCRdb goes unchecked. The germline gives CDR1 DFQATT, CDR2 SNEGSKA (reference sequence). The CDR3 is 14 amino acids. The CDR3 here is CSAFFGTGGETQYF.